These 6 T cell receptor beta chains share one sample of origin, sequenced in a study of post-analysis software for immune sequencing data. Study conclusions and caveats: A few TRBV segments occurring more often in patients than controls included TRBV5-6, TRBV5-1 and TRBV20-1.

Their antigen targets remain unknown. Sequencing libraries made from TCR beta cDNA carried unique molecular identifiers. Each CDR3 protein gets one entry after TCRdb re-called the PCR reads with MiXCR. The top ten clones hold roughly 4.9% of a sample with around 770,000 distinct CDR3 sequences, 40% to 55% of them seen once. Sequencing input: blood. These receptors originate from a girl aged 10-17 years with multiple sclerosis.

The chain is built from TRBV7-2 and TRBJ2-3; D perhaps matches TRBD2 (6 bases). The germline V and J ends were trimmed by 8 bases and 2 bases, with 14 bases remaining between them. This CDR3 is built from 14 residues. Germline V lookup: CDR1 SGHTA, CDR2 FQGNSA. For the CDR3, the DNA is TGTGCCAGCGCCACTGGCGGGAACACAGATACGCAGTATTTT. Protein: CASATGGNTDTQYF.

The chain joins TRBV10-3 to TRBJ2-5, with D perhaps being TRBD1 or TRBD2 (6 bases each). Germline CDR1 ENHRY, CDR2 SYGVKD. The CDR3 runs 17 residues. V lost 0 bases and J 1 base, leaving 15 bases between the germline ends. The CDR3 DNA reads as TGTGCCATCAGTGAGTCGATAGGGGGAGGAATCCAAGAGACCCAGTACTTC. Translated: CAISESIGGGIQETQYF.

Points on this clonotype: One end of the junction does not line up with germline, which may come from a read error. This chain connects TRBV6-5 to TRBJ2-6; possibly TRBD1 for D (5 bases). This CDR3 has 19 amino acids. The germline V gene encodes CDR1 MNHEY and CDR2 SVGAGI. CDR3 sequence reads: CASSYLNWQGNSGANVRTF. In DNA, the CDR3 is TGTGCCAGCAGTTACCTCAATTGGCAGGGTAACTCTGGGGCCAACGTCCGGACTTTC.

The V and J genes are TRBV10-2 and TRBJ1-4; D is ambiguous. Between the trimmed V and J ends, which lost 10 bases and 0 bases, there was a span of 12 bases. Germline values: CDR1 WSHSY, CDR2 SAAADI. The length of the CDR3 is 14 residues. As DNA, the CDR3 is TGCGCCACCAAAGATCCTGCAACTAATGAAAAACTGTTTTTT. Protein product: CATKDPATNEKLFF.

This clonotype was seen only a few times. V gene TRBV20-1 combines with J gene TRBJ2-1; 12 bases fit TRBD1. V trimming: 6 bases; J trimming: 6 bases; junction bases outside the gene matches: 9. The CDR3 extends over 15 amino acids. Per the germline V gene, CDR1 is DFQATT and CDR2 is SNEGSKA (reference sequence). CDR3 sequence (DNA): TGCAGTGCCAATCCGGGACAGGGGGCTGCCAATGAGCAGTTCTTC. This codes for CSANPGQGAANEQFF.

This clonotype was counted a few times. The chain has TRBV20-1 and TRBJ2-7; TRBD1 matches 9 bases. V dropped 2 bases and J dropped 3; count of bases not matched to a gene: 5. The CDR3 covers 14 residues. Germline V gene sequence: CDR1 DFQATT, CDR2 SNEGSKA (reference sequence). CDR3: CSARSGTGLYEQYF. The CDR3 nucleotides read TGCAGTGCTAGATCCGGGACAGGGCTCTACGAGCAGTACTTC.